Shown below are 7 T cell receptor beta chains from a single sample sequenced in a study of blood T cells in healthy people across ages. Using a J-beta primer mix together with a sample-barcoded 5' primer, a second PCR was run for about 6 to 11 cycles. TCRdb processed the 5' RACE reads anew with MiXCR; each CDR3 protein has one entry. The sample yields over 750,000 distinct CDR3 sequences, around 25% seen once. This sample also belongs to another study, concerning T cells of mothers and their children.

Sequencing was carried out using blood. The source is a boy aged 10-17 years in good health.

V usage is TRBV29-1 and J usage is TRBJ2-7; D may correspond to TRBD1 or TRBD2 (5 bases each). V lost 2 bases, J lost 2 bases, and 10 bases lay in between. CDR3 length: 13 residues. Germline CDR1 is SQVTM and CDR2 is ANQGSEA. The CDR3: CSVESGTTYEQYF. For the CDR3, the DNA is TGCAGCGTTGAATCTGGGACCACCTACGAGCAGTACTTC.

This clonotype was found a few times. The chain is built from TRBV5-1 and TRBJ2-1; D uncertain. Judging by the DNA end, TRBJ2-5 fits better; the J call may be wrong. Germline CDR1 reads SGHRS; CDR2 reads YFSETQ. This CDR3 has 14 amino acids. The CDR3, as DNA: TGCGCCAGCAGCTTGGGGGCTATCAGGGAGACCCAGTACTTC. Its translation is CASSLGAIRETQYF.

The chain couples TRBV6-2 or TRBV6-3 to TRBJ2-5, with TRBD2 identical over 7 bases. The J call is in doubt because the DNA end fits TRBJ2-7 better. The CDR3 is made up of 15 amino acids. Per the germline V gene, CDR1 is MNHEY and CDR2 is SVGEGT. The CDR3 here is CASSYWEGGRYEQYF. As DNA, the CDR3 is TGTGCCAGCAGTTACTGGGAGGGAGGGCGCTACGAGCAGTACTTC.

V usage is TRBV4-1 and J usage is TRBJ2-3; D might be TRBD2 (5 bases). Deletions cut 0 bases from V and 0 bases from J, with 13 bases between. Per germline, CDR1 MGHRA and CDR2 YSYEKL. This CDR3 region has 17 residues. The CDR3 coding sequence is TGCGCCAGCAGCCAAGATAAGGACTTAACTAGCACAGATACGCAGTATTTT. Translation: CASSQDKDLTSTDTQYF.

This clonotype turned up a few times. The chain is built from TRBV12-3 or TRBV12-4 and TRBJ2-7; 8 bases agree with TRBD1. V gave up 8 bases and J gave up 3 bases; unmatched junction bases: 6. The CDR3 runs 13 residues. CDR3: CASHRTGSYEQYF. CDR3 bases: TGTGCCAGCCATCGGACAGGGAGCTACGAGCAGTACTTC.

This clonotype was counted only a few times. The V call is TRBV6-5, the J call TRBJ1-4, with D unresolved. V lost 2 bases and J 8 bases, leaving 15 bases between the germline ends. Looked up from germline, CDR1 is MNHEY and CDR2 is SVGAGI. This CDR3 region has 15 residues. The CDR3 is CASSYGTGSVEKLFF. In DNA form, the CDR3 reads TGTGCCAGCAGTTACGGAACCGGGAGTGTAGAAAAACTGTTTTTT.

This clonotype was found a few times. The rearrangement links TRBV7-9 to TRBJ1-5; D ambiguous. Trimming cost V 1 base and J 2 bases, with 9 bases left between them. The CDR3 length is 15 residues. CDR1 and CDR2 from the germline V gene are SEHNR and FQNEAQ (reference sequence). CDR3 sequence: CASSLVGSGNQPQHF. DNA of the CDR3: TGTGCCAGCAGCTTAGTGGGGTCGGGCAATCAGCCCCAGCATTTT. The full variable domain, rest sourced from reference TRBV7-9 and TRBJ1-5, is DTGVSQNPRHKITKRGQNVTFRCDPISEHNRLYWYRQTLGQGPEFLTYFQNEAQLEKSRLLSDRFSAERPKGSFSTLEIQRTEQGDSAMYLCASSLVGSGNQPQHFGDGTRLSIL.